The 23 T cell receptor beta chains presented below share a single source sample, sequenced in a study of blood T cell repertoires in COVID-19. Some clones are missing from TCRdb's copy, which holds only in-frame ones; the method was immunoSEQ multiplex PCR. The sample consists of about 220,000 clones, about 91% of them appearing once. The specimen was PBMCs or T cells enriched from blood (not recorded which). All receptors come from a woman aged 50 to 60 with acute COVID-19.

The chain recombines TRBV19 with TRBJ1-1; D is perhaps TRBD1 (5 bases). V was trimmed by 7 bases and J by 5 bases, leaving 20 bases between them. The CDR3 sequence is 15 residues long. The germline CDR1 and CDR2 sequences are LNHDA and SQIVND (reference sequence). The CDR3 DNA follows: TGTGCCAGTACCCCCAAGGGGCGGGGGAGAACTGAAGCTTTCTTT. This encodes CASTPKGRGRTEAFF. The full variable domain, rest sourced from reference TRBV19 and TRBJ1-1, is DGGITQSPKYLFRKEGQNVTLSCEQNLNHDAMYWYRQDPGQGLRLIYYSQIVNDFQKGDIAEGYSVSREKKESFPLTVTSAQKNPTAFYLCASTPKGRGRTEAFFGQGTRLTVV.

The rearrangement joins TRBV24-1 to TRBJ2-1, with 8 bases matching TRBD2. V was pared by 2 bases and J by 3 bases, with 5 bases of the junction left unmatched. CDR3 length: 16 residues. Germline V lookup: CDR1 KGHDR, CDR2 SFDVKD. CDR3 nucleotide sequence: TGTGCCACCAGTGATTCGGTGACTAGCGTCTACAATGAGCAGTTCTTC. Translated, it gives CATSDSVTSVYNEQFF.

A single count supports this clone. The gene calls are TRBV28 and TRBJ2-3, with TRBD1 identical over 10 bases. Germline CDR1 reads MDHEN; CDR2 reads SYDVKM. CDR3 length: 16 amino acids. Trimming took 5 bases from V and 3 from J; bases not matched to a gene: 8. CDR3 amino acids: CASSLRRQGATDTQYF. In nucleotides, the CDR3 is TGTGCCAGCAGTCTCAGAAGACAGGGGGCGACAGATACGCAGTATTTT.

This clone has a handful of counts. CDR3 nucleotides: TGCGCCAGCAGCCAAAACAGGGTCAATTCACCCCTCCACTTT. As protein: CASSQNRVNSPLHF. The chain uses TRBV4-3 and TRBJ1-6; possibly TRBD1 for D (6 bases). Germline CDR1 reads LGHNA; CDR2 reads YSLEER. The CDR3 sequence is 14 residues long. V shed 2 bases and J shed 7 bases, with 9 bases lying between them.

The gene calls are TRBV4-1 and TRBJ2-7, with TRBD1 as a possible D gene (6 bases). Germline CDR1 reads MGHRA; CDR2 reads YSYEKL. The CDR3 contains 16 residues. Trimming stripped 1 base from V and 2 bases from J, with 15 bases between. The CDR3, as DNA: TGCGCCAGCAGCCAAGCTCTGACAGGTCCCACCTACGAGCAGTACTTC. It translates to CASSQALTGPTYEQYF.

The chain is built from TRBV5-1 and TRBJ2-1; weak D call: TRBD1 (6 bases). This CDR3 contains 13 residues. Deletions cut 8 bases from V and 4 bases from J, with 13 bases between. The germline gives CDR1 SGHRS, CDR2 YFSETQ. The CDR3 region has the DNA TGCGCCAGTCCGGACAGAACGTACAATGAGCAGTTCTTC. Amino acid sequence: CASPDRTYNEQFF.

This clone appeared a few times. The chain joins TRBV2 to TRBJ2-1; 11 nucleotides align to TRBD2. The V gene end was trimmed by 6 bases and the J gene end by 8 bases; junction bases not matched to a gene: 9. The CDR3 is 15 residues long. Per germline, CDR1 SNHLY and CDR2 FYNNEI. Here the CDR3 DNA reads TGTGCCAGCAGAAGTCTAGCGGGAGGAAAGGATGAGCAGTTCTTC. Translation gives CASRSLAGGKDEQFF.

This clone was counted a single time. The CDR3 protein is CACGYGYTF. DNA of the CDR3: TGTGCCTGCGGTTATGGCTACACCTTC. This chain joins TRBV30 and TRBJ1-2; D gene uncertain. Trimming cost V 6 bases and J 5 bases, with 4 bases left between them. The CDR3 has 9 amino acids. Germline CDR1 reads GTSNPN; CDR2 reads SVGIG (reference sequence).

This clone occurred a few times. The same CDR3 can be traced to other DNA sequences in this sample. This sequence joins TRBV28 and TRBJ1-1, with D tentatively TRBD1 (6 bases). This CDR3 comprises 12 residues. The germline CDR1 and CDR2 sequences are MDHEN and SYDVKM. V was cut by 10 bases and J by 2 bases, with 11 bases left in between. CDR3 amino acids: CATKTGNTEAFF. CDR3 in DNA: TGTGCCACTAAGACAGGAAACACTGAAGCTTTCTTT.

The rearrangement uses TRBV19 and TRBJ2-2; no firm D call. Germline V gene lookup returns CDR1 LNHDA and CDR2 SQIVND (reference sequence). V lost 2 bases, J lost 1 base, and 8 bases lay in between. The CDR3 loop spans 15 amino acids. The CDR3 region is CASSITQLNTGELFF. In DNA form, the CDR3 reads TGTGCCAGTAGTATAACGCAGTTGAACACCGGGGAGCTGTTTTTT.

This CDR3 reads CASRGSGQPMYEQYF. The CDR3 bases are TGTGCCAGCAGGGGGAGCGGGCAACCAATGTACGAGCAGTACTTC. This sequence joins TRBV6-5 and TRBJ2-7; TRBD2 is a possible D gene (6 bases). CDR1 and CDR2 from the germline V gene are MNHEY and SVGAGI. The CDR3 covers 15 residues. Trimming cost V 6 bases and J 4 bases, with 19 bases left between them.

The CDR3 nucleotides are TGTGCCAGCAGCACTCTCGACTTCACTCAAGAGACCCAGTACTTC. Protein sequence: CASSTLDFTQETQYF. V gene TRBV28 combines with J gene TRBJ2-5; no definite D call. Germline CDR1 MDHEN, CDR2 SYDVKM. Trimming stripped 6 bases from V and 2 bases from J, with 16 bases between. The CDR3 runs to 15 residues. The complete variable domain, with remaining parts taken from reference TRBV28 and TRBJ2-5, reads DVKVTQSSRYLVKRTGEKVFLECVQDMDHENMFWYRQDPGLGLRLIYFSYDVKMKEKGDIPEGYSVSREKKERFSLILESASTNQTSMYLCASSTLDFTQETQYFGPGTRLLVL.

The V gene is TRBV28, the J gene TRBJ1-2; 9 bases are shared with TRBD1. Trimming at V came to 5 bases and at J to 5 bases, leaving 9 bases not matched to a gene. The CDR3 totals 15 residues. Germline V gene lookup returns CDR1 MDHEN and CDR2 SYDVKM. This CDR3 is CASSNYRGPQYGYTF. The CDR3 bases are TGTGCCAGCAGTAATTACAGGGGGCCCCAATATGGCTACACCTTC.

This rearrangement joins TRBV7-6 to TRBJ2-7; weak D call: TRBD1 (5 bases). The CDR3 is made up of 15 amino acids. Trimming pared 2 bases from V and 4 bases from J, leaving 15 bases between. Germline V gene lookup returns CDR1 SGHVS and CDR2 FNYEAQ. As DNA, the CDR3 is TGTGCCAGCAGCTTAAGGGCAGGGTCCGTGTACGAGCAGTACTTC. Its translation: CASSLRAGSVYEQYF.

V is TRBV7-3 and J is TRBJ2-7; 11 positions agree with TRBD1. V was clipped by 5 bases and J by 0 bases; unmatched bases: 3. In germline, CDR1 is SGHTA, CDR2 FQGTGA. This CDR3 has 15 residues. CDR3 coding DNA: TGTGCCAGCAGCCCCGGACAGGGGGCCTCCTACGAGCAGTACTTC. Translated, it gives CASSPGQGASYEQYF.

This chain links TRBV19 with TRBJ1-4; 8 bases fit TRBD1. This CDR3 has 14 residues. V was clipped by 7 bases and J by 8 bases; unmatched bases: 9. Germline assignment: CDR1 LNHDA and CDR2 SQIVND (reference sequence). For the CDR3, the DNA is TGTGCCAGTAAATCAGACAGGGGTAGAGAAAAACTGTTTTTT. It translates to CASKSDRGREKLFF.

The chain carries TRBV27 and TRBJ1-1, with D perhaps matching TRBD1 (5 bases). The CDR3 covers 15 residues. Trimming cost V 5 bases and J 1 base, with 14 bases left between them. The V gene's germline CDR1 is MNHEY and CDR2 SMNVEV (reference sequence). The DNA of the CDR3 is TGTGCCAGCAGTCCAAGGGACTGGCCGAACACTGAAGCTTTCTTT. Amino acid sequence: CASSPRDWPNTEAFF.

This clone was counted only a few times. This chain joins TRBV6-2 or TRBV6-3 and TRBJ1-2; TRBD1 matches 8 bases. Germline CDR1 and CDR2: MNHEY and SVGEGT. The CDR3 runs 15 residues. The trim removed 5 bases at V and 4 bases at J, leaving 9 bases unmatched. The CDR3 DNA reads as TGTGCCAGCAGTACCGTCGGACAGGGAAGCTATGGCTACACCTTC. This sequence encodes CASSTVGQGSYGYTF.

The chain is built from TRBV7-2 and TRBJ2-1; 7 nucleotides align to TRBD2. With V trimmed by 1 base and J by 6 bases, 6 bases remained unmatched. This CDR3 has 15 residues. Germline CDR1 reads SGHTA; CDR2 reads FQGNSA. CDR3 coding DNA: TGTGCCAGCAGCTTAGTCGTGGGGGAGGGCAATGAGCAGTTCTTC. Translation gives CASSLVVGEGNEQFF.

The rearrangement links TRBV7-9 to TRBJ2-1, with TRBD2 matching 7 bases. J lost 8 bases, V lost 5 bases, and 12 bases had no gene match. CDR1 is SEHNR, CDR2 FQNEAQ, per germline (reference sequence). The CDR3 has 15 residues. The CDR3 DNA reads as TGTGCCAGCAGCCCACCGGCGGGAGCGGATCATGAGCAGTTCTTC. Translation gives CASSPPAGADHEQFF.

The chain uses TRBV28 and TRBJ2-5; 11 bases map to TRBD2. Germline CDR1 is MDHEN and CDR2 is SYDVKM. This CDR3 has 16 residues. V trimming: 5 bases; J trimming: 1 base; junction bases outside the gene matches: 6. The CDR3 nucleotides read TGTGCCAGCAGTCCAGGACTAGCGGGCCTCCAAGAGACCCAGTACTTC. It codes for CASSPGLAGLQETQYF.

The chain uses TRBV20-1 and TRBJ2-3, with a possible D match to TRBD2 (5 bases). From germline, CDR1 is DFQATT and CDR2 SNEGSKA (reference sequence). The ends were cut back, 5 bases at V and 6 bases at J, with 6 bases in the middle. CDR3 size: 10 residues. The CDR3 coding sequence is TGCAGTGCTTTAGCGGATACGCAGTATTTT. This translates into CSALADTQYF.

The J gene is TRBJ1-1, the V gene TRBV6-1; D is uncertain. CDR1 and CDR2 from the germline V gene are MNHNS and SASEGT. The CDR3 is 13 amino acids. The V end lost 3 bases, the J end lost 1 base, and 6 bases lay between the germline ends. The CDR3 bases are TGTGCCAGCAGTGATGATAGGAACACTGAAGCTTTCTTT. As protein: CASSDDRNTEAFF.